This TCR beta chain was captured by sequencing in a study of blood T cell repertoires in COVID-19. The overall study: From T cells, B-cell-depleted T cells, or PBMCs came the material, which was cDNA or gDNA.

The CDR3 consists of 16 residues. Germline V gene data show CDR1 as SGHAT and CDR2 as FQNNGV. V lost 1 base and J lost 7; bases outside the gene matches: 10. The authors' processing: Cell counts per sample came from amplifying reference gene primers. TCRdb's copy holds only in-frame clones and misses some; the assay was immunoSEQ multiplex PCR. The DNA gave D and trimming, while V, J and clone size come from that table. The sample yields 200,000 to 250,000 clones, roughly 75% seen once. This sequence joins TRBV11-2 and TRBJ2-1; TRBD2 agrees at 7 bases. The sequence derives from a woman between 65 and 79 years old with acute or convalescent COVID-19. Material for sequencing was peripheral blood. CDR3 amino acids: CASSLALLATGNEQFF. The CDR3, as DNA: TGTGCCAGCAGCTTAGCGCTACTAGCGACCGGGAATGAGCAGTTCTTC. The entire variable domain, with the rest obtained from reference TRBV11-2 and TRBJ2-1, is as follows: EAGVAQSPRYKIIEKRQSVAFWCNPISGHATLYWYQQILGQGPKLLIQFQNNGVVDDSQLPKDRFSAERLKGVDSTLKIQPAKLEDSAVYLCASSLALLATGNEQFFGPGTRLTVL.